The 2 T cell receptor beta chains below all came from one sample that was sequenced in a study of blood T cell repertoires in COVID-19. The data were produced by immunoSEQ multiplex PCR, yet TCRdb's version contains in-frame clones alone and is incomplete. The table has more than 150,000 clones, around 85% seen once; the top ten hold about 9.4%. What was sequenced was peripheral blood. These receptors all come from a woman of 80 years or more with acute or convalescent COVID-19.

This clone was recorded once. The V and J genes are TRBV20-1 and TRBJ2-4; no definite D call. V lost 3 bases, J lost 1 base, and 10 bases lay in between. Germline V gives CDR1 DFQATT, CDR2 SNEGSKA (reference sequence). CDR3 length equals 14 residues. CDR3 amino acids: CSASQHGAKNIQYF. Here the CDR3 DNA reads TGCAGTGCTAGTCAGCACGGGGCCAAAAACATTCAGTACTTC.

The chain uses TRBV19 and TRBJ2-7, with TRBD2 as a possible D gene (5 bases). Germline V gene sequence: CDR1 LNHDA, CDR2 SQIVND (reference sequence). Trimming took 6 bases from V and 5 from J, leaving 14 bases between them. This CDR3 is built from 13 residues. This CDR3 reads CASRRTLLDEQYF. The CDR3 coding sequence is TGTGCCAGTAGGCGGACTCTCCTCGACGAGCAGTACTTC. The full variable domain, completed using reference TRBV19 and TRBJ2-7, is DGGITQSPKYLFRKEGQNVTLSCEQNLNHDAMYWYRQDPGQGLRLIYYSQIVNDFQKGDIAEGYSVSREKKESFPLTVTSAQKNPTAFYLCASRRTLLDEQYFGPGTRLTVT.